This TCR beta chain appears in the sequencing data of a study of blood T cell repertoires in COVID-19. Across the whole study: Acute and convalescent COVID-19 specimens originated in the United States, Italy and Spain.

Those enrolled, adults aged about 18 to 89 years, came from roughly 22 US areas. Researchers sorted participants into cohorts using their self-reported clinical history. This clone was detected once. This table comes from immunoSEQ multiplex PCR, and its TCRdb copy is limited to in-frame clones, with some not included. The sample records 330,000 or so clones, around 87% being singletons. The CDR3 totals 14 residues. The V gene's germline CDR1 is MNHEY and CDR2 SMNVEV (reference sequence). V was clipped by 3 bases and J by 6 bases, with 12 bases between them. Material: PBMCs or T cells enriched from blood (not recorded which). The chain uses TRBV27 and TRBJ1-5; a weak D match, TRBD1 (6 bases). The source is a man between 40 and 49 years old in a cohort exposed to, infected with or recovered from COVID-19 (not recorded which). DNA of the CDR3: TGTGCCAGCAGTTTTTCCCTGACAGGTCAGCCCCAGCATTTT. This sequence encodes CASSFSLTGQPQHF.